The 5 T cell receptor beta chains below come from one sample, sequenced in a study of OX40 agonist ivuxolimab in advanced cancers. Libraries were prepared by immunoSEQ multiplex PCR; TCRdb keeps only in-frame clonotypes and omits some of them. The table includes some 74,000 clones, more than 75% detected once. The sequencing used CD4+ or CD8+ T cells sorted from blood, collected in a trial of the OX40 agonist ivuxolimab. The receptors here all came from an adult with an advanced solid tumor such as melanoma, head and neck, liver or kidney cancer.

This clone was seen only a few times. The chain combines TRBV11-3 with TRBJ2-5; D ambiguous. The V and J ends lost 1 base and 2 bases respectively, with 5 bases between them. Per germline, CDR1 SGHNT and CDR2 YENEEA. The CDR3 sequence is 13 residues long. CDR3 residues: CASSLVQQETQYF. CDR3 in DNA: TGTGCCAGCAGCTTAGTTCAACAAGAGACCCAGTACTTC.

V gene TRBV27 combines with J gene TRBJ1-5, with D unresolved. V lost 1 base and J 2 bases, leaving 9 bases between the germline ends. The CDR3 extends over 15 amino acids. The V gene's germline CDR1 is MNHEY and CDR2 SMNVEV (reference sequence). CDR3 sequence: CASSLLGIGNQPQHF. DNA for the CDR3: TGTGCCAGCAGTTTATTGGGGATTGGCAATCAGCCCCAGCATTTT.

The V and J genes are TRBV6-5 and TRBJ1-5; weak D call: TRBD1 (5 bases). The CDR3 is 12 amino acids. Germline V gene sequence: CDR1 MNHEY, CDR2 SVGAGI. Trimming cost V 9 bases and J 2 bases, with 8 bases left between them. The CDR3 sequence is CASSQGNQPQHF. The DNA for the CDR3 is TGTGCCAGTTCACAGGGCAATCAGCCCCAGCATTTT.

The count of this clone is one. The rearrangement uses TRBV7-9 and TRBJ1-4, with D unclear. The CDR3 consists of 15 residues. V lost 4 bases to trimming and J lost 4 bases, with 13 bases between them. The V gene's germline CDR1 is SEHNR and CDR2 FQNEAQ (reference sequence). The CDR3 nucleotides read TGTGCCAGCAGCTACGCCGGCAGTGGTAATGAAAAACTGTTTTTT. Its translation is CASSYAGSGNEKLFF.

V is TRBV2 and J is TRBJ1-2, with TRBD1 matching over 9 bases. V was clipped by 6 bases and J by 8 bases; unmatched bases: 16. Germline V lookup: CDR1 SNHLY, CDR2 FYNNEI. CDR3 length equals 16 residues. In DNA, the CDR3 is TGTGCCAGCAGCCCCACTTCGACAGGGGGGATGTACGGCTACACCTTC. It yields the protein CASSPTSTGGMYGYTF.